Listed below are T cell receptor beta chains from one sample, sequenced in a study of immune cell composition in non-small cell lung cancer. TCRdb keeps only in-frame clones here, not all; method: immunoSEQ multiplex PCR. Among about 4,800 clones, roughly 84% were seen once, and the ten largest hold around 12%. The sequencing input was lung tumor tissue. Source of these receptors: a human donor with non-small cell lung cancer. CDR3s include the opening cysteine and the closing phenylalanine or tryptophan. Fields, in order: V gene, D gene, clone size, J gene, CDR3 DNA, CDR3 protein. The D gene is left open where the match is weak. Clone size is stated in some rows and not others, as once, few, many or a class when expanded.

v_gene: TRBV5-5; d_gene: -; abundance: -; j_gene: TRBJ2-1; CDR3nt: TGTGCCAGCAGCTTGGGGTTCAGGGGCTCCTACAATGAGCAGTTCTTC; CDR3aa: CASSLGFRGSYNEQFF
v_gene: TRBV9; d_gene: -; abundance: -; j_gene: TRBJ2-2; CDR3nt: TGTGCCAGCAGCGTAGTCCCAGGGGGGGAGCTTGGCGGGGAGCTGTTTTTT; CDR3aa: CASSVVPGGELGGELFF
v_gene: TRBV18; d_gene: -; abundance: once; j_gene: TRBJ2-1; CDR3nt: TGTGCCAGCTCCCCTCCTCCTAGTAGCAATGAGCAGTTCTTC; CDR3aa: CASSPPPSSNEQFF
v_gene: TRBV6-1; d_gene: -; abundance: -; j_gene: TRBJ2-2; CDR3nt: TGTGCCAGCAGAGACTGGGGCACCGGGGAGCTGTTTTTT; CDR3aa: CASRDWGTGELFF
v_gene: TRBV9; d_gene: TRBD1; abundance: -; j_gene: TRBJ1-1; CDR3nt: TGTGCCAGCAGCGGACAGGGGACCACTGAAGCTTTCTTT; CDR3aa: CASSGQGTTEAFF
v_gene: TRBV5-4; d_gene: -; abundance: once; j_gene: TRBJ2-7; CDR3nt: TGTGCCAGCAGCTTGGGTGTTCCACTCGTCTACGAGCAGTACTTC; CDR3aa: CASSLGVPLVYEQYF
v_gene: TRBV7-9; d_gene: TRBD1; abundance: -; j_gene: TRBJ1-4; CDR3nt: TGTGCCAGCAGCTTCCGGACAGGGGCAAGCGAAAAACTGTTTTTT; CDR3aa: CASSFRTGASEKLFF
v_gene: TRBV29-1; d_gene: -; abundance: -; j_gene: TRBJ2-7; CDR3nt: TGCAGCGTTGGCCCGGCGGCCTACGAGCAGTACTTC; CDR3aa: CSVGPAAYEQYF
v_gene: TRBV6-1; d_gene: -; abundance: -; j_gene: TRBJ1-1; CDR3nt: TGTGCCAGCAGTGCTCCGGGCAGGGTTGGCACTGAAGCTTTCTTT; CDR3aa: CASSAPGRVGTEAFF
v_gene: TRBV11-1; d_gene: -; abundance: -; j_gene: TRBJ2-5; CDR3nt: TGTGCCAGCAGCTCCCAGCTGGGACGGACCCAGTACTTC; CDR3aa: CASSSQLGRTQYF
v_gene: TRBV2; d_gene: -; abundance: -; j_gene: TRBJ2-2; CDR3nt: TGTGCCAGCAGTGAAGCTCGTCCCGGGGAGCTGTTTTTT; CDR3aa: CASSEARPGELFF
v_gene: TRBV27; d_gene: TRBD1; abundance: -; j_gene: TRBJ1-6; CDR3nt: TGTGCCAGCAGCCGTGGGACAGAAAATTCACCCCTCCACTTT; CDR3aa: CASSRGTENSPLHF
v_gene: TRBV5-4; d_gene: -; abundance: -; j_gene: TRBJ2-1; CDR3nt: TGTGCCAGCAGCTCCCAAAATGTTTGGGGGGAGCAGTTCTTC; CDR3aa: CASSSQNVWGEQFF
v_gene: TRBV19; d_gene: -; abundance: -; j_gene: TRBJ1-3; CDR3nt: TGTGCCAGTAGTATGGGGGCCCGCTCTGGAAACACCATATATTTT; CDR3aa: CASSMGARSGNTIYF
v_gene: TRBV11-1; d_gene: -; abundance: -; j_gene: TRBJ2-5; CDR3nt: TGTGCCAGCAGCTTAAATAAGGAGACCCAGTACTTC; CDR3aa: CASSLNKETQYF
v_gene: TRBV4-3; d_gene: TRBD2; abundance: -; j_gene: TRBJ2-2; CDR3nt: TGCGCCAGCAGCCAGTCCCTAGCGGGGGGGCGGACCGGGGAGCTGTTTTTT; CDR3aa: CASSQSLAGGRTGELFF
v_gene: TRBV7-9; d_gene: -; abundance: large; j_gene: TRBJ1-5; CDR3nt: TGTGCCAGCAGCTCGTCAGGGGTCGGGCAGCCCCAGCATTTT; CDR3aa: CASSSSGVGQPQHF
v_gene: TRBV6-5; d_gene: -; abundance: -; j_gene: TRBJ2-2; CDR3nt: TGTGCCAGCAGTTACTCGGTAGTCCGGGAGCTGTTTTTT; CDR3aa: CASSYSVVRELFF
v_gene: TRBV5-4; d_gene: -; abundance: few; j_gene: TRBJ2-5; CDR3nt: TGTGCCAGCAGCTTGGCTATCGCGACAGGGCGGGGAGAGACCCAGTACTTC; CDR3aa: CASSLAIATGRGETQYF
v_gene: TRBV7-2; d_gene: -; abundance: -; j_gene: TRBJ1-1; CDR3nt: TGTGCCAGCAGCTTAGGCCGGGAGGGCACTGAAGCTTTCTTT; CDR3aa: CASSLGREGTEAFF
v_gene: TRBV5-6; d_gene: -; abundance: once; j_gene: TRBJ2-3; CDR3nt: TGTGCCAGCAGCTTGGATAAGAATATTGATAGCACAGATACGCAGTATTTT; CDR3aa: CASSLDKNIDSTDTQYF
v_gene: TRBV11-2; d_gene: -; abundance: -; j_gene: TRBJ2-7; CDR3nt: TGTGCCAGCAGCTCACCGCCGGGGTACGAGCAGTACTTC; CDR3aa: CASSSPPGYEQYF
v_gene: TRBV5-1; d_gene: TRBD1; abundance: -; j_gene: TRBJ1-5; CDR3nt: TGCGCCAGCAGCTTGGAAGGACAGGGCCATCAGCCCCAGCATTTT; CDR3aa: CASSLEGQGHQPQHF
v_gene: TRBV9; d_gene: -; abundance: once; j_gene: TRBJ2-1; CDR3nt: TGTGCCAGCAGCGTAAGCCCCGGGACGAGTAATGAGCAGTTCTTC; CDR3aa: CASSVSPGTSNEQFF
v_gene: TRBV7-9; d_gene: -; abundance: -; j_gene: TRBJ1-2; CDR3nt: TGTGCCAGCAGCCTCGCCTCATGGGGGGGGCGCAGCTATGGCTACACCTTC; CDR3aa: CASSLASWGGRSYGYTF
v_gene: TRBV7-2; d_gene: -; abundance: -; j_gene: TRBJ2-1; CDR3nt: TGTGCCAGCAGCTTAGAGGTTATGGGTCTCGGGCACCTAGCCAATGAGCAGTTCTTC; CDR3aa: CASSLEVMGLGHLANEQFF
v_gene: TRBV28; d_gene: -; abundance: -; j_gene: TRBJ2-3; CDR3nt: TGTGCCAGCAGTTGGCAACTCACAGATACGCAGTATTTT; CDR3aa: CASSWQLTDTQYF
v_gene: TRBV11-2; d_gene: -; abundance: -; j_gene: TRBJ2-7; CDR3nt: TGTGCCAGCAGCTTAGAACAGGACAAGCTCTACGAGCAGTACTTC; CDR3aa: CASSLEQDKLYEQYF
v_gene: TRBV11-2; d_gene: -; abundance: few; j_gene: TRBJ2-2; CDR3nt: TGTGCCAGCAGCTTAGATCGGAGACTAGTCACCGGGGAGCTGTTTTTT; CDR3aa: CASSLDRRLVTGELFF
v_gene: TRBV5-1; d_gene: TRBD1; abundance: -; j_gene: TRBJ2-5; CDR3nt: TGCGCCAGCAGCGTGGGACAGGTCCAAGAGACCCAGTACTTC; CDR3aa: CASSVGQVQETQYF
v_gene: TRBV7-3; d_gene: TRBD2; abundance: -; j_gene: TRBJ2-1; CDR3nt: TGTGCCAGCAGCCTAAAGGGACTAGGCGGCACTGAGCAGTTCTTC; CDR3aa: CASSLKGLGGTEQFF
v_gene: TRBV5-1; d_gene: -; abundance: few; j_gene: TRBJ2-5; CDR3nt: TGCGCCAGCAGCTTAGGACCACAAGAGACCCAGTACTTC; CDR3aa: CASSLGPQETQYF
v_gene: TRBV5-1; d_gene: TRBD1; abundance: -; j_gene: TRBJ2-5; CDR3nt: TGCGCCAGCAGCAGGGGACAGGGGCAGACCCAGTACTTC; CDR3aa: CASSRGQGQTQYF
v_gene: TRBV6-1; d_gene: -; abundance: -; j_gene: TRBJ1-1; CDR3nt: TGTGCCAGCAGCCCGACGGAAGGGAAAGCTTTCTTT; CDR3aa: CASSPTEGKAFF
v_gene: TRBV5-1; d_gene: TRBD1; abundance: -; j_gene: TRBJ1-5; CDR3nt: TGCGCCAGCAGCTACGGACAGGAAGGTCAGCCCCAGCATTTT; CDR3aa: CASSYGQEGQPQHF
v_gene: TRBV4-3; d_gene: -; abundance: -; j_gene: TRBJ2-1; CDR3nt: TGCGCCAGCAGCCAAGAGGTCCCTGAGGCCCCTAATGAGCAGTTCTTC; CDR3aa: CASSQEVPEAPNEQFF
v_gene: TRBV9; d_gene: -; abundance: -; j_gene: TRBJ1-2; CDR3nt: TGTGCCAGCAGCGTAGGGGGCAGACAAACAGCTAACTATGGCTACACCTTC; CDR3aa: CASSVGGRQTANYGYTF
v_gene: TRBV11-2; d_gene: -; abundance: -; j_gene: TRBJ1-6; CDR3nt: TGTGCCAGCAGCCGCGGTCCGGACCCTAATTCACCCCTCCACTTT; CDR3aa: CASSRGPDPNSPLHF
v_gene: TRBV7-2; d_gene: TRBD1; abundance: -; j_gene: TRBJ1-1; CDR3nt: TGTGCCAGCAGCCGCCGGACAGGGAGGAACACTGAAGCTTTCTTT; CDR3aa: CASSRRTGRNTEAFF
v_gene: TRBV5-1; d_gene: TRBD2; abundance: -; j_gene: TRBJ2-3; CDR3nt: TGCGCCAGCAGCTTGGGACTAGCGGGGATGGCAGATACGCAGTATTTT; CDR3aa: CASSLGLAGMADTQYF
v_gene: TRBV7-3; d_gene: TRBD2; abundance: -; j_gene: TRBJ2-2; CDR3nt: TGTGCCAGCAGCCCGGGGAGGGATGGCACCGGGGAGCTGTTTTTT; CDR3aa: CASSPGRDGTGELFF
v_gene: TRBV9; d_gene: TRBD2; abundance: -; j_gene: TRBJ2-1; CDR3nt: TGTGCCAGCAGCGCCATAGCGGGTTCCTACAATGAGCAGTTCTTC; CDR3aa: CASSAIAGSYNEQFF
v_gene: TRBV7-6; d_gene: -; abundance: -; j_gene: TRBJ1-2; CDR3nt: TGTGCCAGCAGCCCTCAACCGAGGTCGCCATGGGGCTACACCTTC; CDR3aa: CASSPQPRSPWGYTF
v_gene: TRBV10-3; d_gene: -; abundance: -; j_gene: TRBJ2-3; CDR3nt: TGTGCCACGGGACTTTCCACAGATACGCAGTATTTT; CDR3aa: CATGLSTDTQYF
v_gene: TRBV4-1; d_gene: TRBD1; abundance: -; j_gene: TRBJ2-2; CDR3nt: TGCGCCAGCAGCCACCCCTTAAGGGACAGATCGTACACCGGGGAGCTGTTTTTT; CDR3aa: CASSHPLRDRSYTGELFF